Sequencing of this TCR beta chain was carried out in a study of T cell changes during pregnancy in multiple sclerosis. Libraries were prepared by immunoSEQ multiplex PCR; TCRdb keeps only in-frame clonotypes and omits some of them. The table records 60,000 to 85,000 clones, around 94% of them present only once. V trimming: 2 bases; J trimming: 7 bases; junction bases outside the gene matches: 9. This CDR3 has 15 amino acids. Germline V CDR1 and CDR2: MNHEY, SVGAGI. This sequence was found in a female donor with multiple sclerosis, enrolled in a pregnancy study. The chain combines TRBV6-5 with TRBJ2-7, with TRBD1 matching over 9 bases. The specimen comprised peripheral blood, sampled in the third trimester of pregnancy. CDR3 sequence (DNA): TGTGCCAGCAGTTACCATGACAGGGGGGGAGGAGAGCAGTACTTC. Residues: CASSYHDRGGGEQYF.